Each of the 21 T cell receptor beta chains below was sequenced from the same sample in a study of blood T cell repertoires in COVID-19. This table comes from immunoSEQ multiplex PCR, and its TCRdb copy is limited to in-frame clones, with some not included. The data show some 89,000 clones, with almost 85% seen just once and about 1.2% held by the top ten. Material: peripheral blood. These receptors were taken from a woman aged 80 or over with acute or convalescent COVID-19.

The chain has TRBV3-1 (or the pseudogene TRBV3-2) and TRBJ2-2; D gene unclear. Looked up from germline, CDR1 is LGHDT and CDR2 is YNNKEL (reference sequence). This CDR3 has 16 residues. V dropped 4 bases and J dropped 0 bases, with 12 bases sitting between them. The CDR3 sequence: CASSPSRATNTGELFF. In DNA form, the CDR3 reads TGTGCCAGCAGCCCGTCTCGCGCGACGAACACCGGGGAGCTGTTTTTT.

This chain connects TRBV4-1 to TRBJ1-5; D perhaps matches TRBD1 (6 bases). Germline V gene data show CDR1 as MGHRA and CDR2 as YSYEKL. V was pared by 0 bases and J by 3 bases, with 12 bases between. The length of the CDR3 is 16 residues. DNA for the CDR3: TGCGCCAGCAGCCAAGAGGGGGGGACAATCAATCAGCCCCAGCATTTT. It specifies CASSQEGGTINQPQHF.

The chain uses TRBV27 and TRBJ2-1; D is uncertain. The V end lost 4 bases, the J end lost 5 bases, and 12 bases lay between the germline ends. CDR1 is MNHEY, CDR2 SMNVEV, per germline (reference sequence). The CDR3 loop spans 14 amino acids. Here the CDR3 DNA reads TGTGCCAGCAGTTATTTCAGTATGAACAATGAGCAGTTCTTC. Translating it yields CASSYFSMNNEQFF.

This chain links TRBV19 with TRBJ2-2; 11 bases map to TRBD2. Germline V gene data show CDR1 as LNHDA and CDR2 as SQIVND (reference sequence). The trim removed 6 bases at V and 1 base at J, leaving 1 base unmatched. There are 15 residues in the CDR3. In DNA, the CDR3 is TGTGCCAGTAGAGGACTAGCGGGGAACACCGGGGAGCTGTTTTTT. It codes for CASRGLAGNTGELFF.

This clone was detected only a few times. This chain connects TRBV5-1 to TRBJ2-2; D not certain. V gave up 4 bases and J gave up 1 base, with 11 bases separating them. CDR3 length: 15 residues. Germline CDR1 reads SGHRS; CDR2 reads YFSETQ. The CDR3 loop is CASSIDNRNTGELFF. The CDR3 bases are TGCGCCAGCAGCATCGACAACCGGAACACCGGGGAGCTGTTTTTT.

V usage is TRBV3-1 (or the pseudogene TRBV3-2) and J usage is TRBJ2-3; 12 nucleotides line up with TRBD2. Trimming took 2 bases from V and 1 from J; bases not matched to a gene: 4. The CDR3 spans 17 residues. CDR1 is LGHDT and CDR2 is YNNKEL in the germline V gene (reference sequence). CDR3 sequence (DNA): TGTGCCAGCAGCCAACTGGCTAGCGGGGGGGGCACAGATACGCAGTATTTT. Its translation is CASSQLASGGGTDTQYF.

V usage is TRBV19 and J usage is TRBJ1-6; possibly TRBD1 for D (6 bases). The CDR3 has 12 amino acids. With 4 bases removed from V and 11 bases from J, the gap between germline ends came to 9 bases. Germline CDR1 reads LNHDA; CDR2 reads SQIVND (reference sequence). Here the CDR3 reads CASSNRDPPLHF. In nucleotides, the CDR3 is TGTGCCAGTAGTAACAGGGATCCACCCCTCCACTTT. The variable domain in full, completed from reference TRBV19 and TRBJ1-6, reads DGGITQSPKYLFRKEGQNVTLSCEQNLNHDAMYWYRQDPGQGLRLIYYSQIVNDFQKGDIAEGYSVSREKKESFPLTVTSAQKNPTAFYLCASSNRDPPLHFGNGTRLTVT.

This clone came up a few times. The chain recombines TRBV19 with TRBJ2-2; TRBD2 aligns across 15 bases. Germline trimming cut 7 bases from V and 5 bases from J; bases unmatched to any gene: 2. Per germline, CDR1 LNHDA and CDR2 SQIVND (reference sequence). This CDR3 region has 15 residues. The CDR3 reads CASIGTSGRTGELFF. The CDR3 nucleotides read TGTGCCAGTATCGGGACTAGCGGGAGGACCGGGGAGCTGTTTTTT. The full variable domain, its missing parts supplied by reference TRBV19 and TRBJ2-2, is DGGITQSPKYLFRKEGQNVTLSCEQNLNHDAMYWYRQDPGQGLRLIYYSQIVNDFQKGDIAEGYSVSREKKESFPLTVTSAQKNPTAFYLCASIGTSGRTGELFFGEGSRLTVL.

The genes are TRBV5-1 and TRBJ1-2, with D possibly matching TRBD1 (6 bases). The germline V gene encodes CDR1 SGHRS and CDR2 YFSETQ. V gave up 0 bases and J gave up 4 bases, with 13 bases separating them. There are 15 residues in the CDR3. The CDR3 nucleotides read TGCGCCAGCAGCTTGGCCGGGGGGCTAGGCTATGGCTACACCTTC. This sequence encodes CASSLAGGLGYGYTF.

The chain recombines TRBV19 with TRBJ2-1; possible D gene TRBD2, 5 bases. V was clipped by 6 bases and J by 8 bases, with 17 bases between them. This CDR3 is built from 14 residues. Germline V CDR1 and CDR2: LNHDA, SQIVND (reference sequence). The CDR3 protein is CASRSTVSSHEQFF. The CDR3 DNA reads TGTGCCAGTAGATCAACGGTCTCTAGCCATGAGCAGTTCTTC. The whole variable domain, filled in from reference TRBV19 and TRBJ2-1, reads DGGITQSPKYLFRKEGQNVTLSCEQNLNHDAMYWYRQDPGQGLRLIYYSQIVNDFQKGDIAEGYSVSREKKESFPLTVTSAQKNPTAFYLCASRSTVSSHEQFFGPGTRLTVL.

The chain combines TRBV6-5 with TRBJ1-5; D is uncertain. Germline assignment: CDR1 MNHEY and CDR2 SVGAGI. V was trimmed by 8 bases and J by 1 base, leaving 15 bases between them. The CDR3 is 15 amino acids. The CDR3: CASGLGDLSNQPQHF. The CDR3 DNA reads TGTGCCAGCGGACTTGGAGATTTGAGCAATCAGCCCCAGCATTTT.

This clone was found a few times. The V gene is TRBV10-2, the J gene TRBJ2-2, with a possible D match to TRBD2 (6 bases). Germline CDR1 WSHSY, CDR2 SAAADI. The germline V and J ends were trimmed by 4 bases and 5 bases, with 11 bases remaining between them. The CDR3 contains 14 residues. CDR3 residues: CASSGVGRTGELFF. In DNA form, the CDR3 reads TGCGCCAGCAGTGGGGTGGGGAGGACCGGGGAGCTGTTTTTT.

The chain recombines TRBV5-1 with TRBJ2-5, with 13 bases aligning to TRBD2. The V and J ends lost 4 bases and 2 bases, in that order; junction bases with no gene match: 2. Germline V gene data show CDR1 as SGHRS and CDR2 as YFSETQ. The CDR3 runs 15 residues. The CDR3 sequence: CASSPTSGGQETQYF. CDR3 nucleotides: TGCGCCAGCAGCCCGACTAGCGGGGGGCAAGAGACCCAGTACTTC.

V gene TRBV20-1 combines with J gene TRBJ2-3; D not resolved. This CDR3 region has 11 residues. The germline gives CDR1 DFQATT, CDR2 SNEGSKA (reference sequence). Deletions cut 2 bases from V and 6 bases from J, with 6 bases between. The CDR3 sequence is CSARPGDTQYF. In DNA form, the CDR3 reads TGCAGTGCTAGACCCGGGGATACGCAGTATTTT.

In DNA form, the CDR3 reads TGCGCCAGCAGCTCGGGGGGAGGGGCGGATGAGCAGTTCTTC. Translation gives CASSSGGGADEQFF. The rearrangement uses TRBV5-1 and TRBJ2-1; 7 bases agree with TRBD2. Trimming at V came to 3 bases and at J to 8 bases, leaving 8 bases not matched to a gene. The CDR3 has 14 amino acids. Germline V gene data show CDR1 as SGHRS and CDR2 as YFSETQ.

CDR3 loop: CASTPEAFF. The CDR3 DNA follows: TGTGCCAGCACCCCGGAAGCTTTCTTT. The chain joins TRBV9 to TRBJ1-1, with D unresolved. Germline lookup yields CDR1 SGDLS and CDR2 YYNGEE. The CDR3 is 9 amino acids. V lost 6 bases, J lost 8 bases, and 5 bases lay in between.

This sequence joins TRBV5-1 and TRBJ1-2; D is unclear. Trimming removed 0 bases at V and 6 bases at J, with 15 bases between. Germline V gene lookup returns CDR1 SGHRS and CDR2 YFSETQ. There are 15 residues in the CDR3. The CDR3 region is CASSLVPADRDGYTF. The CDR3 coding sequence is TGCGCCAGCAGCTTGGTTCCAGCGGATCGAGATGGCTACACCTTC. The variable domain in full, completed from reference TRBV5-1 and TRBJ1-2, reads KAGVTQTPRYLIKTRGQQVTLSCSPISGHRSVSWYQQTPGQGLQFLFEYFSETQRNKGNFPGRFSGRQFSNSRSEMNVSTLELGDSALYLCASSLVPADRDGYTFGSGTRLTVV.

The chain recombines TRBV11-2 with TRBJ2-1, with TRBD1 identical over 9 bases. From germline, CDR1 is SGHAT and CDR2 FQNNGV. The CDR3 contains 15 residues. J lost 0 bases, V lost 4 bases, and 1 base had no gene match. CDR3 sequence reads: CASSSTGGSYNEQFF. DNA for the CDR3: TGTGCCAGCAGCTCGACAGGGGGCTCCTACAATGAGCAGTTCTTC. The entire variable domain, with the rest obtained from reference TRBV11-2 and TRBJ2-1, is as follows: EAGVAQSPRYKIIEKRQSVAFWCNPISGHATLYWYQQILGQGPKLLIQFQNNGVVDDSQLPKDRFSAERLKGVDSTLKIQPAKLEDSAVYLCASSSTGGSYNEQFFGPGTRLTVL.

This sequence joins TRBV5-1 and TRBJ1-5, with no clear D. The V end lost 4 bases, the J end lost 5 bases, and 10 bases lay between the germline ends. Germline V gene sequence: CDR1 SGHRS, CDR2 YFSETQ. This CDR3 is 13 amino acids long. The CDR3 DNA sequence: TGCGCCAGCAGCCCCGGGGAACATCAGCCCCAGCATTTT. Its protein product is CASSPGEHQPQHF. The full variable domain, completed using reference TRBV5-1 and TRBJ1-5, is KAGVTQTPRYLIKTRGQQVTLSCSPISGHRSVSWYQQTPGQGLQFLFEYFSETQRNKGNFPGRFSGRQFSNSRSEMNVSTLELGDSALYLCASSPGEHQPQHFGDGTRLSIL.

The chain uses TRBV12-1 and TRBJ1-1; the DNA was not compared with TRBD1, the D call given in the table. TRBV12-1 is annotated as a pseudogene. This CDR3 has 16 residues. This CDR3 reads CASSFNPREMNTEAFF. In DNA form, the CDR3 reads TGTGCCAGCAGCTTTAATCCCAGGGAAATGAACACTGAAGCTTTCTTT.

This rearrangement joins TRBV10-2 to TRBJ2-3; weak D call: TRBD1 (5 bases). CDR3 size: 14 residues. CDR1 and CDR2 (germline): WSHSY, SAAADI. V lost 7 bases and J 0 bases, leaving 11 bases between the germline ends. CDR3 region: CASKQTASTDTQYF. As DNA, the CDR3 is TGCGCCAGCAAGCAGACAGCTAGCACAGATACGCAGTATTTT.